This T cell receptor (beta chain) stems from a study of patients and donors after allogeneic stem cell transplantation. Via MiXCR, TCRdb re-called the RT-PCR reads, giving one row per CDR3 protein. The table has about a million distinct CDR3 sequences, about a sixth seen once; the top ten hold 6%. The germline V gene encodes CDR1 MGHDK and CDR2 SYGVNS. The V end was cut by 1 base, the J end by 2 bases, with 8 bases between. This CDR3 has 14 residues. Sequenced sample: blood, either unsorted or a sorted T cell fraction (not recorded which). This chain uses TRBV25-1 with TRBJ1-2; no definite D call. This TCR derives from a human donor who was either an allogeneic HSCT recipient or a stem cell or donor lymphocyte infusion donor (not recorded which). It is not recorded whose cells these are; they may come from a transplant donor. The CDR3 DNA follows: TGTGCCAGCAGTGAATTCATGCTGAACTATGGCTACACCTTC. This codes for CASSEFMLNYGYTF.